This T cell receptor (beta chain) was identified during a study of shared clonotypes between healthy human individuals. Overall study findings and caveats: Non-shared clonotypes were found to have lower generation probabilities than the clonotypes that were shared by all four of the sorted-subset donors.

V lost 1 base and J lost 8, with 18 bases in between. CDR1 and CDR2 (germline): KGHSH, LQKENI. The length of the CDR3 is 16 residues. Each subset's genomic DNA was split evenly across several immunoSEQ plates. Sequenced by immunoSEQ multiplex PCR; TCRdb stores in-frame clones only, minus some. This sample has 950,000 to 1,100,000 clones, with about 84% found just once. In its sample, this clone was seen many times. Its antigen is still unknown. Sequenced sample: memory CD4+ T cells from PBMCs. Noted subset: CD45RA-negative fraction. J is TRBJ2-1 and V is TRBV18; TRBD1 is a possible D gene (5 bases). This receptor was taken from a man younger than 30 in good health. Some clones in this sample may be carry-over from other donors' samples. CDR3 region: CASSPQGNLVADEQFF. Written as DNA, the CDR3 is TGTGCCAGCTCACCACAGGGGAATCTTGTCGCGGATGAGCAGTTCTTC.